What follows describes a single TCR beta chain. There are many counts of this clonotype. Its specific antigen is unknown. Per-nucleotide qualities are absent, and no much larger clonotype sits a single base away. The sample comes from a study of patients with pleural tuberculosis (dated by TCRdb to between 2012 and 2015). CDR1 and CDR2 were assigned from the germline V gene as SGHVS and FNYEAQ. V and J are truncated by 2 bases and 4 bases respectively, leaving an intervening sequence of 17 bases. The CDR3 numbers 16 residues from cysteine through phenylalanine. Only the CDR3 DNA stays, 48 bases, in frame from base 1. The sequencing machine was an Illumina Genome Analyzer IIx. Clones were called with MiXCR by TCRdb after fastp trimmed the public reads at Q25, and only in-frame beta chains were retained. Rows matching on CDR3 protein sequence are summarized as one entry with the most common DNA and genes. The sample data list under 30,000 distinct CDR3 sequences, and 18% of these were observed just once. The ten top clones hold under 4% of the sample.

The origin of this receptor is a human donor with pleural tuberculosis. The chain is assembled from TRBV7-6 and TRBJ2-5; TRBD2 is a weak D gene call, 6 bases matching. Sequenced material: peripheral blood. The base sequence is TGTGCCAGCAGCTTACTAGGTGGGGGGTTAGCAGAGACCCAGTACTTC. This codes for CASSLLGGGLAETQYF.